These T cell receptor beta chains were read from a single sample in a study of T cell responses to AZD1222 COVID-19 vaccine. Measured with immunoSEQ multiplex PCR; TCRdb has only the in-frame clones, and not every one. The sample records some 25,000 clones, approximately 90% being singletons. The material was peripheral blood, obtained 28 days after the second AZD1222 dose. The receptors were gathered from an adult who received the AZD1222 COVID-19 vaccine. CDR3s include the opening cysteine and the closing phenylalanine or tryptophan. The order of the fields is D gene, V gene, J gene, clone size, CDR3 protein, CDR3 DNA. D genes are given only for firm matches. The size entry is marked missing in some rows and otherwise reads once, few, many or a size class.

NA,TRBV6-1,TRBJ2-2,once,CASSFTGELFF,TGTGCCAGCAGTTTTACCGGGGAGCTGTTTTTT
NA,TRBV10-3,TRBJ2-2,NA,CAIGGTTGELFF,TGTGCCATCGGCGGGACCACCGGGGAGCTGTTTTTT
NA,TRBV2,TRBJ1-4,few,CASSGTATEKLFF,TGTGCCAGCAGTGGGACAGCTACTGAAAAACTGTTTTTT
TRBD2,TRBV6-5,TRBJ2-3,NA,CASSYGTSGGATQYF,TGTGCCAGCAGTTACGGGACTAGCGGGGGGGCCACGCAGTATTTT
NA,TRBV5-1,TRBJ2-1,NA,CASSLVSPSYNEQFF,TGCGCCAGCAGCTTGGTTAGTCCCTCCTACAATGAGCAGTTCTTC
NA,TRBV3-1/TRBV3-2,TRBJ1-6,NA,CASSHPPGLAGSPLHF,TGTGCCAGCAGCCATCCCCCGGGACTCGCTGGTTCACCCCTCCACTTT
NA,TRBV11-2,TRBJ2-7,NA,CASSLVWGDEQYF,TGTGCCAGCAGCTTAGTGTGGGGAGACGAGCAGTACTTC
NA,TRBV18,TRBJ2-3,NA,CATSGGRSPDTQYF,TGTGCCACCTCAGGGGGGCGTAGCCCAGATACGCAGTATTTT
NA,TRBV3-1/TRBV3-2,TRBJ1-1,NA,CASSSTQGRNTEAFF,TGTGCCAGCAGCTCAACACAGGGCAGGAACACTGAAGCTTTCTTT
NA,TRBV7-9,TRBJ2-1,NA,CASSTGMRNEQFF,TGTGCCAGCAGTACAGGGATGCGGAATGAGCAGTTCTTC